The sequence of this TCR beta chain was determined in a study of T cells in Graves' hyperthyroidism and ophthalmopathy. General study points: Most thyroid clonotypes that were expanded above 0.001 also turned up in blood.

The CDR3 covers 14 residues. J lost 9 bases, V lost 4 bases, and 9 bases had no gene match. Germline values: CDR1 LGHDT, CDR2 YNNKEL (reference sequence). From RNA transcripts, TCR beta CDR3 regions were amplified. A first-round RT-PCR of the TCR CDR3 used the HTBI primer set. Each CDR3 protein gets one entry after TCRdb re-called the multiplex PCR reads with MiXCR. Seen here are about 180,000 distinct CDR3 sequences, approximately 15% observed once, and the top ten hold around 29%. A few counts support this clonotype. Its antigen is undetermined. The origin of this receptor is a woman aged 45-65 years with Graves' hyperthyroidism. Sequencing was done on a sample of blood. The rearrangement joins TRBV3-1 to TRBJ2-1; 7 bases match TRBD1. DNA for the CDR3: TGTGCCAGCAGCCGACAGGGCAGGCTTGTTGAGCAGTTCTTC. The encoded protein is CASSRQGRLVEQFF.